Below, one T cell receptor (beta chain) is given with its context. This specimen belongs to a study of blood T cell repertoires in COVID-19. Original methodology: Amplified reference gene primers provided the basis for estimating nucleated cell counts. The method was immunoSEQ multiplex PCR; TCRdb's version includes in-frame clones alone and lacks a portion of them. V, J and clone size were drawn from that table, and D and trimming were deduced from the DNA. Counted here are more than 200,000 clones, about 81% occurring once; the ten biggest clones make up approximately 7.6%. In germline, CDR1 is SGHDN, CDR2 FVKESK. Germline trimming cut 2 bases from V and 0 bases from J; bases unmatched to any gene: 1. This CDR3 region has 16 residues.

The sequenced sample was peripheral blood. This sequence was found in a woman of 80 years or more with COVID-19, enrolled during active disease. The chain combines TRBV14 with TRBJ2-3, with 11 bases that match TRBD2. CDR3 nucleotide sequence: TGTGCCAGCAGCCAAACTAGCGGGGGCAGCACAGATACGCAGTATTTT. It translates to CASSQTSGGSTDTQYF.